This T cell receptor beta chain was observed in a study of neurological immune-mediated disorders. The study, taken as a whole, reports: No CDR3 amino acid sequences recurred among expanded clones across subjects, suggesting private repertoires in all groups. When repertoires were grouped phylogenetically, those of 18 of 34 multiple sclerosis patients fell into one related-CDR3 cluster, a possible signature.

With 10-nucleotide random UMIs, 5'RACE was used to make the cDNA. In TCRdb, the 5' RACE reads were re-called with MiXCR into one record per CDR3 protein. This repertoire shows fewer than 45,000 distinct CDR3 sequences, 2.5% found once; its top ten account for 9.5% to 15%. The V gene's germline CDR1 is SEHNR and CDR2 FQNEAQ (reference sequence). Trimming cost V 4 bases and J 0 bases, with 10 bases left between them. The CDR3 totals 15 residues. About this clonotype itself: The target antigen is unknown.

The unsorted libraries originated from 2 million PBMCs that had been stored at -80 C. This clonotype was sampled from a man aged 30 to 45 with multiple sclerosis. The chain couples TRBV7-9 to TRBJ2-1; tentative D call: TRBD1 (5 bases). The sequenced sample consisted of PBMCs. The DNA for the CDR3 is TGTGCCAGCAGCTCAGGGAATCCCTCCTACAATGAGCAGTTCTTC. Protein product: CASSSGNPSYNEQFF. Based on the CDR3 plus reference TRBV7-9 and TRBJ2-1, the full variable domain is DTGVSQNPRHKITKRGQNVTFRCDPISEHNRLYWYRQTLGQGPEFLTYFQNEAQLEKSRLLSDRFSAERPKGSFSTLEIQRTEQGDSAMYLCASSSGNPSYNEQFFGPGTRLTVL.